Each of the 17 T cell receptor beta chains below was sequenced from the same sample in a study of blood T cell repertoires in COVID-19. TCRdb's table, derived via immunoSEQ multiplex PCR, lists solely in-frame clones and lacks some. The sample includes more than 200,000 clones, approximately 90% of them seen just once. The sample comprised PBMCs or T cells enriched from blood (not recorded which). These receptors originate from a woman in her twenties or thirties who had recovered from COVID-19.

This chain connects TRBV28 to TRBJ2-1; D uncertain. This CDR3 comprises 11 residues. V lost 8 bases, J lost 9 bases, and 11 bases lay in between. The germline V gene has CDR1 MDHEN and CDR2 SYDVKM. This CDR3 is CASLRSGEQFF. Here the CDR3 DNA reads TGTGCCAGCCTCCGTTCGGGTGAGCAGTTCTTC.

This chain uses TRBV18 with TRBJ2-1; the D gene is possibly TRBD1 (6 bases). The CDR3 is 13 amino acids. Looked up from germline, CDR1 is KGHSH and CDR2 is LQKENI. Trimming removed 8 bases at V and 3 bases at J, with 11 bases between. The CDR3 is CASTRDNYNEQFF. CDR3 sequence (DNA): TGTGCCAGCACCCGGGACAACTACAATGAGCAGTTCTTC.

This clone was picked up a small number of times. The J gene is TRBJ1-1, the V gene TRBV12-1. TRBV12-1 is a pseudogene. There are 14 residues in the CDR3. The CDR3 region has the DNA TGTGCCAGCAGCAAAGGGGAGGTGAACACTGAAGCTTTCTTT. Its translation: CASSKGEVNTEAFF.

V usage is TRBV5-4 and J usage is TRBJ2-1; the match to TRBD2 covers 8 bases. J was trimmed by 5 bases and V by 2 bases; bases with no gene match: 12. Per the germline V gene, CDR1 is SGHNT and CDR2 is YYREEE (reference sequence). The CDR3 length is 17 residues. CDR3 region: CASSLDGREMSDNEQFF. CDR3 DNA: TGTGCCAGCAGCTTAGACGGGAGGGAAATGAGCGACAATGAGCAGTTCTTC.

This rearrangement joins TRBV28 to TRBJ1-6; the D gene is possibly TRBD1 (6 bases). Per the germline V gene, CDR1 is MDHEN and CDR2 is SYDVKM. V was shortened by 10 bases and J by 7 bases, with 17 bases between the two germline ends. This CDR3 is built from 14 residues. The CDR3 reads CATRPAGENSPLHF. The CDR3 region has the DNA TGTGCCACCCGTCCGGCAGGGGAAAATTCACCCCTCCACTTT.

The chain uses TRBV28 and TRBJ2-1; 16 bases align to TRBD2. The CDR3 consists of 20 residues. V shed 7 bases, J shed 6 bases, and the junction held 18 bases outside the gene matches. CDR1 and CDR2 (germline): MDHEN, SYDVKM. CDR3 coding DNA: TGTGCCAGCACCTACCCCTCCGGGACTAGCGGGAGGGCACGTAGCAATGAGCAGTTCTTC. It specifies CASTYPSGTSGRARSNEQFF.

The chain combines TRBV7-3 with TRBJ2-3; TRBD2 might be the D (6 bases). Between the trimmed V and J ends, which lost 5 bases and 2 bases, there was a span of 14 bases. The CDR3 totals 15 residues. Per germline, CDR1 SGHTA and CDR2 FQGTGA. CDR3 in amino acids: CASSLGTSFTDTQYF. The CDR3 DNA follows: TGTGCCAGCAGCCTCGGGACTTCCTTCACAGATACGCAGTATTTT.

The chain couples TRBV4-1 to TRBJ1-2; tentative D call: TRBD1 (6 bases). CDR3 length: 15 residues. Germline assignment: CDR1 MGHRA and CDR2 YSYEKL. The ends were cut back, 4 bases at V and 6 bases at J, with 18 bases in the middle. CDR3 in DNA: TGCGCCAGCAGCCCCCAACCGAGGGGGGGGCATGGCTACACCTTC. Amino acids: CASSPQPRGGHGYTF.

The V gene is TRBV7-2, the J gene TRBJ2-3; D gene unclear. Per germline, CDR1 SGHTA and CDR2 FQGNSA. The CDR3 totals 16 residues. Trimming left V 6 bases short and J 4 bases short, with 20 bases between. The CDR3 protein is CASRRKRSPIADTQYF. CDR3 bases: TGTGCCAGCAGGCGTAAGAGGTCACCCATCGCAGATACGCAGTATTTT.

The chain recombines TRBV7-3 with TRBJ1-1, with a possible D match to TRBD1 (5 bases). CDR1 is SGHTA, CDR2 FQGTGA, per germline. Trimming shortened V by 2 bases and J by 4 bases, and 14 bases separated the two germline ends. The CDR3 runs 15 residues. The CDR3 sequence: CASSLVLGGTTEAFF. CDR3 DNA: TGTGCCAGCAGCTTAGTCCTTGGGGGGACCACTGAAGCTTTCTTT. Full variable domain (remainder filled in from reference TRBV7-3 and TRBJ1-1): GAGVSQTPSNKVTEKGKYVELRCDPISGHTALYWYRQSLGQGPEFLIYFQGTGAADDSGLPNDRFFAVRPEGSVSTLKIQRTERGDSAVYLCASSLVLGGTTEAFFGQGTRLTVV.

The CDR3 loop reads CASSSPRGTGLGYTF. The CDR3 coding sequence is TGTGCCAGCAGCTCCCCGCGCGGGACAGGGTTAGGCTACACCTTC. The rearrangement uses TRBV7-2 and TRBJ1-2; TRBD1 matches at 9 bases. With 4 bases clipped from V and 8 bases from J, the junction kept 11 bases outside the gene matches. This CDR3 is built from 15 residues. Germline values: CDR1 SGHTA, CDR2 FQGNSA.

In DNA form, the CDR3 reads TGTGCCAGCAGGATTGGGACAGCCGGAAGGACTGAAGCTTTCTTT. Protein: CASRIGTAGRTEAFF. The chain is built from TRBV5-4 and TRBJ1-1, with TRBD1 identical over 7 bases. Germline trimming cut 5 bases from V and 5 bases from J; bases unmatched to any gene: 12. This CDR3 has 15 amino acids. The germline CDR1 and CDR2 sequences are SGHNT and YYREEE (reference sequence).

The V gene is TRBV27, the J gene TRBJ1-5; D unresolved. CDR3 length: 14 residues. The V gene's germline CDR1 is MNHEY and CDR2 SMNVEV (reference sequence). V was clipped by 3 bases and J by 6 bases, with 12 bases between them. Here the CDR3 reads CASSLSPRGQPQHF. The CDR3 DNA is TGTGCCAGCAGTTTGTCGCCAAGAGGTCAGCCCCAGCATTTT.

The rearrangement links TRBV24-1 to TRBJ2-2; 10 positions match TRBD1. The CDR3 totals 15 residues. V lost 5 bases and J lost 7; bases outside the gene matches: 6. Germline V gene data show CDR1 as KGHDR and CDR2 as SFDVKD. CDR3 residues: CATSVRTGGHGELFF. CDR3 DNA: TGTGCCACCAGTGTACGGACAGGGGGGCACGGGGAGCTGTTTTTT.

This chain connects TRBV9 to TRBJ1-2; a weak D match, TRBD1 (5 bases). Germline CDR1 reads SGDLS; CDR2 reads YYNGEE. The CDR3 extends over 16 amino acids. V dropped 4 bases and J dropped 0 bases, with 16 bases sitting between them. CDR3 sequence (DNA): TGTGCCAGCAGCTTACGTCTCCAGGGATCTAACTATGGCTACACCTTC. It encodes CASSLRLQGSNYGYTF.

This chain uses TRBV5-1 with TRBJ2-5; TRBD2 might be the D (7 bases). This CDR3 region has 14 residues. Germline-derived CDR1 and CDR2 are SGHRS and YFSETQ. V was trimmed by 6 bases and J by 4 bases, leaving 16 bases between them. The CDR3 bases are TGCGCCAGCATTCTCGGGGGAGGGGGAGAGACCCAGTACTTC. Translating it yields CASILGGGGETQYF.

This chain's CDR3 is CASSPTGTGITNEKLFF. DNA of the CDR3: TGCGCCAGCAGCCCAACCGGGACAGGGATCACTAATGAAAAACTGTTTTTT. The gene calls are TRBV4-1 and TRBJ1-4, with 9 nucleotides matching TRBD1. V was clipped by 4 bases and J by 2 bases; unmatched bases: 8. CDR1 and CDR2 from the germline V gene are MGHRA and YSYEKL. The length of the CDR3 is 17 residues.